A single sample gave rise to the 31 T cell receptor beta chains below, sequenced in a study of shared clonotypes between healthy human individuals. The method was immunoSEQ multiplex PCR; TCRdb's version includes in-frame clones alone and lacks a portion of them. The profile shows around 500,000 clones, almost 80% of them singletons. Sample: PBMCs. The receptors here all came from a woman aged 40 to 50 in good health. Some clones in this sample may be carry-over from other donors' samples.

The CDR3 loop reads CASSSNPYEQYF. In DNA form, the CDR3 reads TGTGCCAGCAGCTCCAACCCCTACGAGCAGTACTTC. The chain links TRBV5-6 to TRBJ2-7; D is unclear. V was trimmed by 3 bases and J by 2 bases, leaving 6 bases between them. The germline gives CDR1 SGHDT, CDR2 YYEEEE. The CDR3 runs to 12 residues.

The chain carries TRBV10-3 and TRBJ2-7; D unresolved. CDR3 length: 12 residues. Germline V gives CDR1 ENHRY, CDR2 SYGVKD. Deletions cut 3 bases from V and 0 bases from J, with 3 bases between. The CDR3 bases are TGTGCCATCAGTGATTTCTCCTACGAGCAGTACTTC. Residues: CAISDFSYEQYF.

The CDR3 sequence: CASSQWTRGDQPQHF. The DNA for the CDR3 is TGTGCCAGCAGCCAATGGACCAGGGGGGATCAGCCCCAGCATTTT. The chain couples TRBV4-2 to TRBJ1-5; 7 bases agree with TRBD1. In germline, CDR1 is LGHNA, CDR2 YNFKEQ. With 2 bases clipped from V and 5 bases from J, the junction kept 6 bases outside the gene matches. The CDR3 runs 15 residues.

This clone turned up a few times. This chain connects TRBV10-3 to TRBJ1-5; 7 bases are a match to TRBD1. Trimming cost V 5 bases and J 3 bases; bases outside gene matches: 4. CDR3 length equals 14 residues. The germline V gene encodes CDR1 ENHRY and CDR2 SYGVKD. DNA of the CDR3: TGTGCCATCAGTCCGACAGGGCTCAATCAGCCCCAGCATTTT. Translating gives CAISPTGLNQPQHF.

The chain carries TRBV11-2 and TRBJ2-7, with 10 bases identical to TRBD2. The V segment lost 1 base and the J segment 7 bases; nucleotides outside the gene matches: 7. Germline V CDR1 and CDR2: SGHAT, FQNNGV. The CDR3 consists of 15 residues. CDR3 loop: CASSLASSGRLEQYF. Written as DNA, the CDR3 is TGTGCCAGCAGCTTAGCGTCTAGCGGGAGATTGGAGCAGTACTTC.

J is TRBJ2-7 and V is TRBV7-6, with D hard to call. Germline lookup yields CDR1 SGHVS and CDR2 FNYEAQ. The CDR3 has 13 residues. Trimming stripped 3 bases from V and 3 bases from J, with 9 bases between. The CDR3 spells CASSFGPIYEQYF. In DNA, the CDR3 is TGTGCCAGCAGCTTTGGACCTATCTACGAGCAGTACTTC.

The chain couples TRBV2 to TRBJ2-1, with D possibly matching TRBD2 (5 bases). Germline V gene data show CDR1 as SNHLY and CDR2 as FYNNEI. This CDR3 has 13 residues. V dropped 2 bases and J dropped 14 bases, with 16 bases sitting between them. CDR3 protein: CASSESRGDNKFF. In DNA, the CDR3 is TGTGCCAGCAGTGAATCCCGGGGAGACAATAAGTTCTTC.

V is TRBV5-1 and J is TRBJ2-7, with TRBD2 identical over 10 bases. V lost 4 bases and J lost 2; bases outside the gene matches: 9. CDR3 length: 16 residues. In germline, CDR1 is SGHRS, CDR2 YFSETQ. The CDR3 nucleotides read TGCGCCAGCAGCCGATCCCCACTAGCGGGGACCTACGAGCAGTACTTC. This encodes CASSRSPLAGTYEQYF.

This clone was detected a few times. The V gene is TRBV7-9, the J gene TRBJ1-2; a weak D match, TRBD1 (5 bases). The V gene lost 4 bases and the J gene lost 0 bases, with 9 bases spanning the gap. The germline CDR1 and CDR2 sequences are SEHNR and FQNEAQ (reference sequence). The CDR3 runs to 14 residues. The CDR3 loop is CASSSTETNYGYTF. CDR3 bases: TGTGCCAGCAGCTCGACAGAGACTAACTATGGCTACACCTTC.

This chain links TRBV5-1 with TRBJ1-2, with D perhaps matching TRBD1 (6 bases). Trimming removed 1 base from V and 2 bases from J, with 9 bases in between. The germline gives CDR1 SGHRS, CDR2 YFSETQ. This CDR3 is 14 amino acids long. CDR3: CASSLRTENYGYTF. CDR3 bases: TGCGCCAGCAGCTTGAGGACAGAGAACTATGGCTACACCTTC.

The chain carries TRBV7-9 and TRBJ2-2; 7 bases match TRBD2. The CDR3 spans 15 residues. V lost 6 bases, J lost 6 bases, and 10 bases stayed unmatched. Germline values: CDR1 SEHNR, CDR2 FQNEAQ (reference sequence). For the CDR3, the DNA is TGTGCCAGCAGAGAGACGGGACTAATGCCCGGGGAGCTGTTTTTT. It yields the protein CASRETGLMPGELFF.

The gene calls are TRBV7-6 and TRBJ2-3; 8 nucleotides align to TRBD2. In germline, CDR1 is SGHVS, CDR2 FNYEAQ. The junction had 9 bases not matched to a gene; V was cut back by 5 bases and J by 2 bases. The CDR3 is 16 amino acids. The CDR3 DNA is TGTGCCAGCAGCCTTACTAGCGGCACCTCCACAGATACGCAGTATTTT. Protein product: CASSLTSGTSTDTQYF.

Written as DNA, the CDR3 is TGTGCCAGCAGCAGAAGGACAGGGACGGGGGGCACTGAAGCTTTCTTT. This codes for CASSRRTGTGGTEAFF. The chain combines TRBV21-1 with TRBJ1-1; the D call in the table, TRBD1, was not verified against the DNA. TRBV21-1 is described as a pseudogene. This CDR3 region has 16 residues.

This sequence joins TRBV5-1 and TRBJ1-2; the D gene is possibly TRBD1 (6 bases). The length of the CDR3 is 14 residues. Germline V gives CDR1 SGHRS, CDR2 YFSETQ. V was clipped by 1 base and J by 2 bases, with 9 bases between them. The CDR3 sequence is CASSLSGQNYGYTF. The DNA for the CDR3 is TGCGCCAGCAGCTTGTCAGGACAGAACTATGGCTACACCTTC.

Many counts were recorded for this clone. This sequence joins TRBV4-3 and TRBJ1-4; TRBD1 aligns across 10 bases. From germline, CDR1 is LGHNA and CDR2 YSLEER. Germline trimming cut 2 bases from V and 2 bases from J; bases unmatched to any gene: 14. This CDR3 has 20 residues. The CDR3, as DNA: TGCGCCAGCAGCCAACACTTCACGCCGGGACAGGGGAGGACTAATGAAAAACTGTTTTTT. Encoded protein: CASSQHFTPGQGRTNEKLFF.

This clone was counted only a few times. The gene calls are TRBV2 and TRBJ1-1; D unresolved. Trimming took 10 bases from V and 8 from J, leaving 14 bases between them. CDR1 and CDR2 (germline): SNHLY, FYNNEI. The CDR3 runs to 11 residues. This CDR3 is CATHWEREAFF. CDR3 bases: TGTGCCACCCACTGGGAGAGGGAAGCTTTCTTT.

This chain uses TRBV6-5 with TRBJ1-4; D may be TRBD1 (6 bases). The V end was cut by 0 bases, the J end by 4 bases, with 9 bases between. This CDR3 region has 15 residues. Germline CDR1 and CDR2: MNHEY and SVGAGI. CDR3 nucleotides: TGTGCCAGCAGTTACTCCAGGGGCGTTAATGAAAAACTGTTTTTT. Its translation: CASSYSRGVNEKLFF.

This chain connects TRBV28 to TRBJ1-1, with D tentatively TRBD1 (6 bases). The CDR3 sequence is 15 residues long. The V end lost 8 bases, the J end lost 4 bases, and 20 bases lay between the germline ends. Germline lookup yields CDR1 MDHEN and CDR2 SYDVKM. CDR3 in DNA: TGTGCCAGCGGCGCGACACAGGGAACGGGCACTGAAGCTTTCTTT. Translating gives CASGATQGTGTEAFF.

The V call is TRBV19, the J call TRBJ2-7; 9 bases fit TRBD1. V was pared by 6 bases and J by 3 bases, with 3 bases of the junction left unmatched. Germline-derived CDR1 and CDR2 are LNHDA and SQIVND (reference sequence). The CDR3 is 13 amino acids. The CDR3 nucleotides are TGTGCCAGTAGGGACAGGGGAGGCTACGAGCAGTACTTC. It specifies CASRDRGGYEQYF.

The chain joins TRBV7-3 to TRBJ2-5; 13 bases align to TRBD2. The CDR3 sequence is 16 residues long. Germline CDR1 SGHTA, CDR2 FQGTGA. Trimming cost V 5 bases and J 5 bases; bases outside gene matches: 8. This chain's CDR3 is CASSQGLAGQGETQYF. The CDR3 bases are TGTGCCAGCAGCCAGGGACTAGCGGGACAGGGCGAGACCCAGTACTTC.

The gene calls are TRBV5-1 and TRBJ2-3; D gene ambiguous. Germline CDR1 SGHRS, CDR2 YFSETQ. CDR3 length: 13 amino acids. V lost 4 bases and J lost 0, with 6 bases in between. The CDR3 sequence: CASSPPSTDTQYF. Written as DNA, the CDR3 is TGCGCCAGCAGCCCGCCCAGCACAGATACGCAGTATTTT.

The chain recombines TRBV7-9 with TRBJ2-7; TRBD2 might be the D (5 bases). Germline CDR1 SEHNR, CDR2 FQNEAQ (reference sequence). V was pared by 4 bases and J by 7 bases, with 20 bases between. The CDR3 is made up of 15 amino acids. The CDR3, as DNA: TGTGCCAGCAGCTCCTCGGACCCGGTCGCGGGTGAGCAGTACTTC. Translation: CASSSSDPVAGEQYF.

The chain combines TRBV6-1 with TRBJ2-7; D remains unclear. Trimming removed 4 bases from V and 0 bases from J, with 4 bases in between. The CDR3 has 12 amino acids. CDR1 and CDR2 (germline): MNHNS, SASEGT. CDR3 region: CASSGNSYEQYF. In nucleotides, the CDR3 is TGTGCCAGCAGTGGTAACTCCTACGAGCAGTACTTC.

As to this clone: A far larger clone differs by one base, so this is likely a read error. The chain links TRBV11-2 to TRBJ2-7, with TRBD1 matching 9 bases. The CDR3 spans 15 residues. Germline V lookup: CDR1 SGHAT, CDR2 FQNNGV. In nucleotides, the CDR3 is TGTGCCGGCAGCTTAGGACAGGGGCCGCGGCACGAGCAGTACTTC. Protein product: CAGSLGQGPRHEQYF.

This clone showed up just once. The CDR3 sequence: CASSYGASTDTQYF. CDR3 nucleotide sequence: TGTGCCAGCAGTTACGGTGCCAGCACAGATACGCAGTATTTT. The V gene is TRBV6-5, the J gene TRBJ2-3; D unresolved. This CDR3 is built from 14 residues. Looked up from germline, CDR1 is MNHEY and CDR2 is SVGAGI. The V end lost 2 bases, the J end lost 0 bases, and 6 bases lay between the germline ends.

For the CDR3, the DNA is TGTGCAAGTCGCTTAGTCCAGGCTAGCGGGTGCGGGGAGCTGTTTTTT. This sequence encodes CASRLVQASGCGELFF. The chain joins TRBV12-2 to TRBJ2-2; the D call of TRBD2 is as the table states it, not checked on the DNA. TRBV12-2 counts as a pseudogene. The CDR3 has 16 residues.

V gene TRBV6-5 combines with J gene TRBJ1-4; 7 bases align to TRBD1. The CDR3 spans 16 residues. Losses at the gene ends were 0 bases for V and 8 bases for J; bases not matched to a gene: 9. CDR1 is MNHEY and CDR2 is SVGAGI in the germline V gene. CDR3 protein: CASSYSPSPTGEKLFF. The CDR3 DNA reads TGTGCCAGCAGTTACTCCCCCTCCCCGACAGGGGAAAAACTGTTTTTT.

V is TRBV5-4 and J is TRBJ1-2; TRBD1 matches 8 bases. The CDR3 spans 14 residues. After removal of 6 bases from V and 7 bases from J, the junction contained 11 bases not matched to a gene. The germline V gene has CDR1 SGHNT and CDR2 YYREEE (reference sequence). CDR3 nucleotide sequence: TGTGCCAGCAACAGGGGGGCCGGGGGGACTGGCTACACCTTC. Translating it yields CASNRGAGGTGYTF.

This chain uses TRBV5-6 with TRBJ2-7, with D hard to call. CDR1 is SGHDT, CDR2 YYEEEE, per germline. The CDR3 sequence is 13 residues long. V gave up 4 bases and J gave up 6 bases, with 14 bases separating them. The CDR3 region has the DNA TGTGCCAGCAGCCCGACCCGTTGGACCGAGCAGTACTTC. Residues: CASSPTRWTEQYF.

The chain links TRBV27 to TRBJ1-1; D ambiguous. Trimming stripped 0 bases from V and 2 bases from J, with 7 bases between. This CDR3 contains 14 residues. The germline V gene has CDR1 MNHEY and CDR2 SMNVEV (reference sequence). This chain's CDR3 is CASSLSLVNTEAFF. CDR3 bases: TGTGCCAGCAGTTTATCTCTGGTTAACACTGAAGCTTTCTTT.

The genes are TRBV10-3 and TRBJ2-2, with D possibly matching TRBD2 (5 bases). CDR1 ENHRY and CDR2 SYGVKD come from the germline V gene. Trimming removed 0 bases at V and 4 bases at J, with 6 bases between. This CDR3 is 14 amino acids long. CDR3 sequence reads: CAISESRATGELFF. CDR3 nucleotide sequence: TGTGCCATCAGTGAGTCGCGGGCCACCGGGGAGCTGTTTTTT.